What follows is one T cell receptor beta chain and its context. What antigen it recognizes has not been identified. Base-call qualities are not available, and no considerably larger clone is one nucleotide away. The CDR3 regions of human TCRbeta chains were subjected to immunosequencing. In the paper's pipeline: Repertoire TCRs were checked for matches against a reference library of SARS-CoV-2-specific TCRs that had been generated using the MIRA antigen-specificity platform. Breadth was defined as the fraction of unique TCRs that were SARS-CoV-2-associated, and depth was defined as the fraction of total T cells that were SARS-CoV-2-associated. Using the MIRA data, every spike-specific TCR was mapped to the spike region that the TCR reacted to and assigned to either a CD4 or a CD8 class. Log10-transformed breadth and depth values were compared by one-way ANOVA with Sidak's multiple comparisons tests. TCRdb took this table from immuneACCESS and kept in-frame rearrangements with V and J called. Such tables lack part of the clones; where checked against another copy, unresolved V genes explain under half of the gap, and the rest is unexplained. The DNA was the basis for D and trimming; V, J and clone size are from that table. In this sample the table shows nearly 80,000 clones, 75% to 85% of which occur a single time. Approximately 22% of the sample is held by the ten biggest clonotypes.

This sample is drawn from a study of T cell responses to AZD1222 COVID-19 vaccine (dated by TCRdb to 2020 to 2022). Describing the broader study: Because spike-specific TCR depth and breadth did not differ between the two schedules, AZD1222 recipients who got a second dose at roughly 4 weeks were pooled with those who got a second dose at roughly 12 weeks. A total of about 230 trial participants underwent TCR sequencing, of whom 200 to 220 received two doses of AZD1222 and some 26 received two doses of the MenACWY control vaccine. Trial participants were enrolled into age subgroups of 18-55, 56-69 and 70-plus years, which contained roughly 150, 30 and 60 TCR-sequenced participants, respectively.

Spanning cysteine to phenylalanine, the CDR3 consists of 14 amino acids. The only DNA kept is the CDR3, 42 bases in frame from the first base. The trim is 0 bases for V and 3 bases for J, with a gap of 7 bases between the germline ends. The germline V gene encodes CDR1 SGDLS and CDR2 YYNGEE. Broad study findings and their caveats: Because no day 14 peak-response samples were available, repertoires were characterized only after the peak T cell response. Reportedly, almost half of the unique spike-specific TCRs recognized epitopes lying outside the regions that are mutated in the B.1.351 and B.1.1.7 variants. The 56-69-year group was small, and its depth increase did not reach significance, likely because of low power. Most participants were white British and females outnumbered males, and the authors suggested that clonal diversity may have been underestimated. After two AZD1222 doses, both the breadth and the depth of spike-specific TCRs were significantly higher than at day 0 and than in MenACWY recipients. Conclusions about previously exposed vaccinees were limited because only six AZD1222 recipients were SARS-CoV-2 seropositive at baseline. The vaccine-associated CD4 TCRs covered the entire spike protein, and the dominant responses fell in regions 160-218 and 743-854.

The time point label on this specimen signifies: baseline before first vaccination. Vaccinee samples were obtained from the UK trials COV001 and COV002, which included a single-blind randomized controlled phase 2/3 trial of AZD1222 (ChAdOx1 nCoV-19) in healthy adults. Trial participant PBMC samples were collected at day 0 and day 28 after the second dose for TCRbeta chain sequencing. The specimen comprised peripheral blood, sampled on day 0 of AZD1222 vaccination. This receptor was taken from an adult in good health. The chain joins TRBV9 to TRBJ1-3; no D gene can be assigned with confidence. The sequenced DNA: TGTGCCAGCAGCGTAGAGGGATTTGGAAACACCATATATTTT. It encodes CASSVEGFGNTIYF.